Listed below are T cell receptor beta chains from one sample, sequenced in a study of OX40 agonist ivuxolimab in advanced cancers. Some clones are missing from TCRdb's copy, which holds only in-frame ones; the method was immunoSEQ multiplex PCR. The repertoire holds some 45,000 clones, with roughly 93% as singletons. The sequenced sample was CD4+ or CD8+ T cells sorted from blood, obtained in a trial of the OX40 agonist ivuxolimab. The receptor set was obtained from an adult with an advanced solid tumor such as melanoma, head and neck, liver or kidney cancer. CDR3s include the opening cysteine and the closing phenylalanine or tryptophan. D genes are given only for firm matches. Part of the rows lack a size; the others show once, few, many or a class for expanded clones.

-,-,TRBV29-1,TRBJ2-5,TGCAGCGTTGAAGAGGGGAACCAAGAGACCCAGTACTTC,CSVEEGNQETQYF
-,TRBD1,TRBV6-5,TRBJ2-3,TGTGCCAGCAACGTAGGGGACAGTTTAGCAGATACGCAGTATTTT,CASNVGDSLADTQYF
-,TRBD2,TRBV7-2,TRBJ2-2,TGTGCCAGCAGCTTGGGACTAGCACTCGGGGAGCTGTTTTTT,CASSLGLALGELFF
-,TRBD1,TRBV28,TRBJ2-3,TGTGCCAGCAGTTACGCCGGCGTGGGACAGAGCACAGATACGCAGTATTTT,CASSYAGVGQSTDTQYF
-,TRBD1,TRBV5-4,TRBJ1-2,TGTGCCAGCAGCTTGGACCCAGGGGGAATACTGGATGGCTACACCTTC,CASSLDPGGILDGYTF
-,TRBD1,TRBV6-1,TRBJ2-7,TGTGCCAGTTGGACAGGGGGTAGAGAGCAGTACTTC,CASWTGGREQYF
-,-,TRBV28,TRBJ2-7,TGTGCCAGCAGCGCCGGACTTTCCTACGAGCAGTACTTC,CASSAGLSYEQYF
-,TRBD2,TRBV6-5,TRBJ2-3,TGTGCCAGCAGGGGTGCGCGGGAGCCCACAGATACGCAGTATTTT,CASRGAREPTDTQYF
-,-,TRBV6-1,TRBJ2-7,TGTGCCAGCAGTGCGGGGGACAAATACGAGCAGTACTTC,CASSAGDKYEQYF
-,-,TRBV30,TRBJ1-1,TGTGCCTGGAGCGGGCCTAGAACAGTGAACACTGAAGCTTTCTTT,CAWSGPRTVNTEAFF
-,-,TRBV5-4,TRBJ2-7,TGTGCCAGCAGCCCATATACAGGGTACGAGCAGTACTTC,CASSPYTGYEQYF
-,-,TRBV7-7,TRBJ2-5,TGTGCTAGCAGCTTGGGGGGGGCCCAAGAGACCCAGTACTTC,CASSLGGAQETQYF
-,TRBD2,TRBV9,TRBJ2-2,TGTGCCAGCAGCACTGGCGGGGGGGTGAACACCGGGGAGCTGTTTTTT,CASSTGGGVNTGELFF
-,TRBD2,TRBV11-3,TRBJ2-2,TGTGCCAGCAGCTCACGGACTAGCGGGGAGCTGTTTTTT,CASSSRTSGELFF
once,-,TRBV19,TRBJ2-1,TGTGCCAGTAGTATAAAGGATTTCTCCTACAATGAGCAGTTCTTC,CASSIKDFSYNEQFF
-,-,TRBV27,TRBJ2-2,TGTGCCAGCAGACAATCCGGGGAGCTGTTTTTT,CASRQSGELFF
-,TRBD2,TRBV29-1,TRBJ2-1,TGCAGCGTAACTCCGGGGACTAGCGTAGACAATGAGCAGTTCTTC,CSVTPGTSVDNEQFF
-,-,TRBV2,TRBJ2-3,TGTGCCAGCAGCGCGGACAGCACAGATACGCAGTATTTT,CASSADSTDTQYF
-,-,TRBV7-8,TRBJ2-2,TGTGCCAGCAGCTCCTTAGACAGAATGTACGGGGAGCTGTTTTTT,CASSSLDRMYGELFF
-,TRBD2,TRBV27,TRBJ2-1,TGTGCCAGGGTTGCGGGGGTACCATACAATGAGCAGTTCTTC,CARVAGVPYNEQFF
once,TRBD1,TRBV4-1,TRBJ1-1,TGCGCCAGCAGCCAAATGGACAGGGATGGAGCTTTCTTT,CASSQMDRDGAFF
-,TRBD1,TRBV5-1,TRBJ2-6,TGCGCCAGCAGCTTTGACAGGGGAAGCTCTGGGGCCAACGTCCTGACTTTC,CASSFDRGSSGANVLTF
-,-,TRBV28,TRBJ2-2,TGTGCCAGCAGTGTCAGGTCGAACACCGGGGAGCTGTTTTTT,CASSVRSNTGELFF
-,-,TRBV4-1,TRBJ2-1,TGCGCCAGCAGCCCGGTGGGGAATGAGCAGTTCTTC,CASSPVGNEQFF
-,-,TRBV11-2,TRBJ2-7,TGTGCCAGCAGCTTAGGGCTCACCTACGAGCAGTACTTC,CASSLGLTYEQYF
-,-,TRBV6-1,TRBJ1-1,TGTGCCAGCAGTGAAAAAGCGAGGCGTTCTATCGTCTCGGGAGCTTTCTTT,CASSEKARRSIVSGAFF